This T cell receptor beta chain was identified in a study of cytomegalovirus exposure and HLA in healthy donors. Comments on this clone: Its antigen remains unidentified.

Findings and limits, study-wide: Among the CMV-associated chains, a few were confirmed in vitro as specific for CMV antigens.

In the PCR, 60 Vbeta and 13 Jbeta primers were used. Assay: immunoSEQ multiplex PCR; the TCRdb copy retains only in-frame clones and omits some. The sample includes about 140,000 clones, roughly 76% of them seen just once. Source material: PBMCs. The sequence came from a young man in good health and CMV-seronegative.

The DNA for the CDR3 is TGTGCCTCTAGTAGAACTAGCACAGATACGCAGTATTTT. Its protein is CASSRTSTDTQYF. The V and J genes are TRBV6-5 and TRBJ2-3; D remains ambiguous. V was trimmed by 11 bases and J by 0 bases, leaving 12 bases between them. The CDR3 has 13 amino acids. Germline lookup yields CDR1 MNHEY and CDR2 SVGAGI.